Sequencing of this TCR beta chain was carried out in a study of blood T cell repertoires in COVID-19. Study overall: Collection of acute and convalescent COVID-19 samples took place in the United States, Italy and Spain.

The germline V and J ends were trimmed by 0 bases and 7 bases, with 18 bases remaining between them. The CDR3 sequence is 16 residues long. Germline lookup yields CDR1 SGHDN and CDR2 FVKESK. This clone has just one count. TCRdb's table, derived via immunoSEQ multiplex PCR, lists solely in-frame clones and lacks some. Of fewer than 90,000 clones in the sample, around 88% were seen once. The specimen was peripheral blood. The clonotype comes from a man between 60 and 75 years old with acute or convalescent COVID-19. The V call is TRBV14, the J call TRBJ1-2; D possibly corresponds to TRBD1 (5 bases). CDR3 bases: TGTGCCAGCAGCCAAGATGGGGGGGGGTCGCCGACTGGCTACACCTTC. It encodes CASSQDGGGSPTGYTF. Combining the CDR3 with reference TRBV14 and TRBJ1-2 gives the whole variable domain EAGVTQFPSHSVIEKGQTVTLRCDPISGHDNLYWYRRVMGKEIKFLLHFVKESKQDESGMPNNRFLAERTGGTYSTLKVQPAELEDSGVYFCASSQDGGGSPTGYTFGSGTRLTVV.